This T cell receptor beta chain was observed in a study of blood T cell repertoires in COVID-19. Overall study context: Spain, Italy and the United States supplied samples that represented acute and convalescent COVID-19. T cells, B-cell-depleted T cells, or PBMCs provided the cDNA or gDNA that served as material.

Here immunoSEQ multiplex PCR was the method, and the copy in TCRdb shows in-frame clones only, minus some. The sample holds about 85,000 clones, 75% to 95% seen once. V lost 7 bases and J 9 bases, leaving 19 bases between the germline ends. CDR1 and CDR2 (germline): SNHLY, FYNNEI. The CDR3 contains 15 residues. The sequenced sample was peripheral blood. The receptor's source is a human donor with active COVID-19. The donor label of this sample is uncertain. The chain employs TRBV2 and TRBJ1-6; TRBD1 might be the D (5 bases). The CDR3 here is CASTGAQAGASPLHF. In DNA form, the CDR3 reads TGTGCCAGCACCGGAGCGCAGGCTGGGGCTTCACCCCTCCACTTT.